The next 3 T cell receptor beta chains were all read from a single sample in a study of CD8 T cells in ankylosing spondylitis. From the 5' RACE reads, TCRdb called clonotypes with MiXCR, one entry per CDR3 protein. Of about 130,000 distinct CDR3 sequences listed, 7% to 8% were seen once; the top ten hold around an eighth. The sample comprised blood, either unsorted or a sorted T cell fraction (not recorded which). The source is a female donor with ankylosing spondylitis or in good health (not recorded which).

The V and J genes are TRBV18 and TRBJ1-2, with D perhaps matching TRBD1 (5 bases). Germline V lookup: CDR1 KGHSH, CDR2 LQKENI. The CDR3 contains 12 residues. The V end was cut by 10 bases, the J end by 2 bases, with 11 bases between. This CDR3 is CATSDSNYGYTF. In nucleotides, the CDR3 is TGTGCCACTTCCGACAGCAACTATGGCTACACCTTC. Looking up the rest from reference TRBV18 and TRBJ1-2 gives the full variable domain: NAGVMQNPRHLVRRRGQEARLRCSPMKGHSHVYWYRQLPEEGLKFMVYLQKENIIDESGMPKERFSAEFPKEGPSILRIQQVVRGDSAAYFCATSDSNYGYTFGSGTRLTVV.

This clonotype was recorded at least ten times. The V and J genes are TRBV5-1 and TRBJ2-1, with 14 bases matching TRBD2. V shed 4 bases and J 4 bases; nucleotides not matched to a gene: 10. Germline-derived CDR1 and CDR2 are SGHRS and YFSETQ. The CDR3 extends over 18 amino acids. CDR3: CASSLSTSGGAEYNEQFF. The CDR3 coding sequence is TGCGCCAGCAGCCTCTCGACTAGCGGGGGGGCGGAATACAATGAGCAGTTCTTC.

The table lists this clonotype with many counts. The CDR3 region is CASSLGGGSEQFF. The CDR3 nucleotides are TGCGCCAGCAGCTTGGGTGGGGGGAGTGAGCAGTTCTTC. The chain is built from TRBV5-1 and TRBJ2-1; a weak D match, TRBD2 (6 bases). CDR1 is SGHRS, CDR2 YFSETQ, per germline. V shed 0 bases and J shed 9 bases, with 10 bases lying between them. This CDR3 is built from 13 residues.